This T cell receptor beta chain was captured in a study of T cells after posttransplantation cyclophosphamide. This CDR3 is 13 amino acids long. V was clipped by 0 bases and J by 15 bases, with 13 bases between them. Per the germline V gene, CDR1 is SGHDT and CDR2 is YYEEEE. Using immunoSEQ multiplex PCR, the repertoire was profiled, and TCRdb retains in-frame clones only, with some absent. The sample lists roughly 15,000 clones; around 86% were seen once. Sampled 1 year posttransplant, controls received myeloablative marrow transplants, methotrexate and a calcineurin inhibitor. The J gene is TRBJ2-6, the V gene TRBV5-6; D may be TRBD1 (6 bases). The specimen comprised PBMCs, sampled after an allogeneic stem cell transplant with a calcineurin inhibitor and methotrexate. This clonotype originated in a male patient between 45 and 59 years old who received an allogeneic stem cell transplant from an unrelated donor, was CMV-positive, and had chronic GVHD only. Some T cells may be graft donor cells. The CDR3 here is CASSLGGHEGLTF. CDR3 nucleotides: TGTGCCAGCAGCTTGGGGGGACATGAAGGCCTGACTTTC.